The 17 T cell receptor beta chains in this list originate from one sample, sequenced in a study of shared clonotypes between healthy human individuals. Only in-frame clones appear in the TCRdb table, and some are missing; sequencing was by immunoSEQ multiplex PCR. The sample yields 950,000 to 1,300,000 clones, about 76% seen once. Sequencing was carried out using memory CD4+ T cells sorted from blood. Described subset: CD45RA-negative fraction. Source of these receptors: a man aged 18-30 years in good health.

This clone has a handful of counts. The chain uses TRBV30 and TRBJ1-2; no definite D call. Trimming removed 2 bases at V and 5 bases at J, with 12 bases between. CDR1 and CDR2 (germline): GTSNPN, SVGIG (reference sequence). The CDR3 has 13 residues. The CDR3: CAWSLGLRYGYTF. In DNA, the CDR3 is TGTGCCTGGAGTCTGGGCCTTCGATATGGCTACACCTTC. The full variable domain, in which reference TRBV30 and TRBJ1-2 provide the parts outside the CDR3, is SQTIHQWPATLVQPVGSPLSLECTVEGTSNPNLYWYRQAAGRGLQLLFYSVGIGQISSEVPQNLSASRPQDRQFILSSKKLLLSDSGFYLCAWSLGLRYGYTFGSGTRLTVV.

J is TRBJ2-7 and V is TRBV5-1; perhaps TRBD1 as D (6 bases). Trimming stripped 0 bases from V and 0 bases from J, with 13 bases between. The germline CDR1 and CDR2 sequences are SGHRS and YFSETQ. CDR3 length equals 16 residues. CDR3 sequence (DNA): TGCGCCAGCAGCTTGGAGGCAGGGGCAGGCTCCTACGAGCAGTACTTC. Its protein product is CASSLEAGAGSYEQYF.

CDR3 DNA sequence: TGTGCCAGCAGCGTAGATGAGGGGCGCTGGGACCAAGAGACCCAGTACTTC. Protein: CASSVDEGRWDQETQYF. The chain uses TRBV9 and TRBJ2-5; D may correspond to TRBD1 or TRBD2 (5 bases each). Germline assignment: CDR1 SGDLS and CDR2 YYNGEE. The V gene lost 0 bases and the J gene lost 0 bases, with 15 bases spanning the gap. CDR3 length equals 17 residues.

There are a few counts of this clone. V is TRBV11-2 and J is TRBJ2-7; TRBD1 might be the D (5 bases). The CDR3 has 14 residues. V was shortened by 0 bases and J by 6 bases, with 12 bases between the two germline ends. Germline V gene data show CDR1 as SGHAT and CDR2 as FQNNGV. The DNA for the CDR3 is TGTGCCAGCAGCTTAGATATTTCCAGGGCCGAGCAGTACTTC. Translated, it gives CASSLDISRAEQYF.

The chain links TRBV7-2 to TRBJ1-6, with D perhaps TRBD1 (5 bases). The CDR3 sequence is 14 residues long. Trimming removed 5 bases from V and 5 bases from J, with 10 bases in between. Germline V CDR1 and CDR2: SGHTA, FQGNSA. CDR3 nucleotides: TGTGCCAGCAGCGCCGACAGTAATAATTCACCCCTCCACTTT. Its protein product is CASSADSNNSPLHF.

This clone is a singleton in its sample. This sequence joins TRBV6-6 and TRBJ2-7; 11 bases map to TRBD2. The CDR3 runs to 15 residues. V was pared by 6 bases and J by 7 bases, with 11 bases of the junction left unmatched. Germline V gives CDR1 MNHNY, CDR2 SVGAGI (reference sequence). Here the CDR3 reads CASRGELAGAREQYF. The DNA for the CDR3 is TGTGCCAGCAGGGGGGAACTAGCGGGAGCTCGGGAGCAGTACTTC.

The chain joins TRBV27 to TRBJ1-2; TRBD1 is a possible D gene (5 bases). CDR3 length equals 13 residues. Germline V CDR1 and CDR2: MNHEY, SMNVEV (reference sequence). V lost 2 bases, J lost 2 bases, and 6 bases lay in between. The CDR3 spells CASSLEGNYGYTF. Here the CDR3 DNA reads TGTGCCAGCAGTTTAGAGGGGAACTATGGCTACACCTTC.

This clone has just a few counts. The chain is built from TRBV5-1 and TRBJ2-3; D gene ambiguous. CDR1 is SGHRS and CDR2 is YFSETQ in the germline V gene. The CDR3 consists of 13 residues. V was shortened by 0 bases and J by 6 bases, with 8 bases between the two germline ends. DNA of the CDR3: TGCGCCAGCAGCTTGGGTCGCTTGGATACGCAGTATTTT. This encodes CASSLGRLDTQYF.

The chain joins TRBV7-9 to TRBJ2-3; 8 bases agree with TRBD2. This CDR3 comprises 17 residues. Trimming took 3 bases from V and 1 from J; bases not matched to a gene: 9. Germline V gene data show CDR1 as SEHNR and CDR2 as FQNEAQ (reference sequence). The CDR3 nucleotides read TGTGCCAGCAGCTTCCGAACTACTAGCGGAGGCACAGATACGCAGTATTTT. Encoded protein: CASSFRTTSGGTDTQYF.

The chain uses TRBV5-6 and TRBJ2-7, with D maybe TRBD2 (7 bases). CDR1 is SGHDT and CDR2 is YYEEEE in the germline V gene. The germline V and J ends were trimmed by 6 bases and 6 bases, with 25 bases remaining between them. There are 16 residues in the CDR3. CDR3 region: CASTLGGRGLSGEQYF. The CDR3 nucleotides read TGTGCCAGCACCCTGGGGGGGCGCGGTTTATCGGGCGAGCAGTACTTC.

V gene TRBV2 combines with J gene TRBJ2-2; D unclear. The V gene lost 5 bases and the J gene lost 6 bases, with 10 bases spanning the gap. Germline loops: CDR1 SNHLY, CDR2 FYNNEI. The CDR3 length is 13 residues. The CDR3 protein is CASSRYSAGELFF. DNA for the CDR3: TGTGCCAGCAGTCGATACTCGGCCGGGGAGCTGTTTTTT. The whole variable domain, filled in from reference TRBV2 and TRBJ2-2, reads EPEVTQTPSHQVTQMGQEVILRCVPISNHLYFYWYRQILGQKVEFLVSFYNNEISEKSEIFDDQFSVERPDGSNFTLKIRSTKLEDSAMYFCASSRYSAGELFFGEGSRLTVL.

For this clone: The same CDR3 arises from other DNA sequences in this sample as well. This chain joins TRBV9 and TRBJ1-4, with a weak D call TRBD1 (5 bases). V was clipped by 3 bases and J by 7 bases, with 13 bases between them. Germline assignment: CDR1 SGDLS and CDR2 YYNGEE. This CDR3 spans 14 amino acids. CDR3 in DNA: TGTGCCAGCAGCGGAGAGGGGCGGGGTGAAAAACTGTTTTTT. Residues: CASSGEGRGEKLFF.

The genes are TRBV6-5 and TRBJ1-2, with no clear D. This CDR3 contains 14 residues. Germline V lookup: CDR1 MNHEY, CDR2 SVGAGI. V was cut by 1 base and J by 4 bases, with 10 bases left in between. CDR3 loop: CASSYLKGTYGYTF. CDR3 bases: TGTGCCAGCAGTTACTTAAAGGGAACCTATGGCTACACCTTC.

This chain connects TRBV7-2 to TRBJ2-4; 8 positions agree with TRBD2. This CDR3 comprises 14 residues. Trimming cost V 5 bases and J 11 bases; bases outside gene matches: 11. The germline gives CDR1 SGHTA, CDR2 FQGNSA. The CDR3 loop reads CASSGRGARVVQYF. The CDR3, as DNA: TGTGCCAGCAGCGGGCGGGGGGCCCGAGTAGTTCAGTACTTC.

The chain couples TRBV6-1 to TRBJ1-5, with 9 nucleotides matching TRBD1. The J segment lost 5 bases and the V segment lost 3 bases, leaving 8 bases of the junction unmatched. CDR1 is MNHNS and CDR2 is SASEGT in the germline V gene. The CDR3 contains 16 residues. DNA of the CDR3: TGTGCCAGCAGTGAGATCCTACAGGGGGCCTATCAGCCCCAGCATTTT. It codes for CASSEILQGAYQPQHF.

Of note for this clone: A read error may account for a junction end that differs from germline. The CDR3 loop is CASSLAILQYEQYF. As DNA, the CDR3 is TGTGCCAGCAGCCTAGCGATCCTACAATACGAGCAGTACTTC. This sequence joins TRBV7-9 and TRBJ2-7; a possible D gene is TRBD2 (6 bases). The CDR3 loop spans 14 amino acids. Germline CDR1 SEHNR, CDR2 FQNEAQ (reference sequence).

The chain joins TRBV7-9 to TRBJ2-1; D is unclear. CDR3 length: 13 residues. Germline V gene sequence: CDR1 SEHNR, CDR2 FQNEAQ (reference sequence). V lost 5 bases, J lost 10 bases, and 15 bases lay in between. CDR3 region: CASSPDQLHEQFF. The CDR3 region has the DNA TGTGCCAGCAGCCCAGATCAGCTCCACGAGCAGTTCTTC.